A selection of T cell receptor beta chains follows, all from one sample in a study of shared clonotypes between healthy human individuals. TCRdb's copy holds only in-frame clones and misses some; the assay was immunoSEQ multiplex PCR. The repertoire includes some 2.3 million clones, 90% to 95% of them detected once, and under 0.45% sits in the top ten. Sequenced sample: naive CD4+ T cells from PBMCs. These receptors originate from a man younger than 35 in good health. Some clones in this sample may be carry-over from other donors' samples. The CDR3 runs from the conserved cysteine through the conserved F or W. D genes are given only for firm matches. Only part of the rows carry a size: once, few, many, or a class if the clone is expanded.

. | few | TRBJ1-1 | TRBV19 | CASRSPRRTEAFF | TGTGCCAGTAGATCTCCGAGGAGGACTGAAGCTTTCTTT
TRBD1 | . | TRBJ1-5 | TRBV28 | CASSSGTGGRVGQPQHF | TGTGCCAGCAGTTCCGGGACAGGGGGCAGGGTGGGTCAGCCCCAGCATTTT
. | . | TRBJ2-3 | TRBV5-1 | CASSQGDTDTQYF | TGCGCCAGCAGCCAAGGGGACACAGATACGCAGTATTTT
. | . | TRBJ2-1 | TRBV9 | CASSVLSFDEQFF | TGTGCCAGCAGCGTACTGAGTTTCGATGAGCAGTTCTTC
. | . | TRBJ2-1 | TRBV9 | CASSVGGAPRVTEQFF | TGTGCCAGCAGCGTAGGCGGCGCTCCGAGGGTCACTGAGCAGTTCTTC
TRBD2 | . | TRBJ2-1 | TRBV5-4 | CASSFVSGSPYNEQFF | TGTGCCAGCAGTTTCGTTAGCGGGAGCCCGTACAATGAGCAGTTCTTC
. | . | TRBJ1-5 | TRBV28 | CASSQFPQPQHF | TGTGCCAGCAGTCAGTTTCCCCAGCCCCAGCATTTT
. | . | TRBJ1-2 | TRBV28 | CASRNRVGYTF | TGTGCCAGCAGAAACAGGGTTGGCTACACCTTC
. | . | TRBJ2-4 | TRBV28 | CASSSTGVKNIQYF | TGTGCCAGCAGCTCCACGGGGGTCAAAAACATTCAGTACTTC
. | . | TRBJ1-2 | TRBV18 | CASSGGLGDGYTF | TGTGCCAGCTCAGGGGGTCTGGGAGATGGCTACACCTTC
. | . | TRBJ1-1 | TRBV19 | CASRSGGAESEAFF | TGTGCCAGTAGATCGGGAGGGGCCGAAAGTGAAGCTTTCTTT
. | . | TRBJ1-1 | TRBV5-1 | CASNIRPQNTEAFF | TGCGCCAGCAATATCCGCCCGCAGAACACTGAAGCTTTCTTT
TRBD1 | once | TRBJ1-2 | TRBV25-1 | CASSEYRQGFGYTF | TGTGCCAGCAGTGAATATCGACAGGGCTTTGGCTACACCTTC
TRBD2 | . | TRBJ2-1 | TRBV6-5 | CASRGSGQYNEQFF | TGTGCCAGCAGGGGTAGCGGGCAATACAATGAGCAGTTCTTC
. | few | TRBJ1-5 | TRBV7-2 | CASSRDRWSNQPQHF | TGTGCCAGCAGCAGAGACAGGTGGAGCAATCAGCCCCAGCATTTT
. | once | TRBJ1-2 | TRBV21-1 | CASSKERGGF | TGTGCCAGCAGCAAAGAAAGGGGAGGCTTC
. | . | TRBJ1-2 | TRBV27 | CASSLTANYGYTF | TGTGCCAGCAGTTTGACAGCTAACTATGGCTACACCTTC
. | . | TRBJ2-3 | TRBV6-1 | CASKQGMEWDTQYF | TGTGCCAGCAAACAGGGTATGGAATGGGATACGCAGTATTTT
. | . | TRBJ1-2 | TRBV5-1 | CASSSFAAGRNYGYTF | TGCGCCAGCAGCTCCTTTGCTGCAGGTCGGAACTATGGCTACACCTTC
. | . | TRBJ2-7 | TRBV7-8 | CASSSGQGTRHEQYF | TGTGCCAGCAGCTCAGGGCAGGGGACGAGGCACGAGCAGTACTTC
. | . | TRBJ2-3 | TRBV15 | CATTRAGSSTDTQYF | TGTGCCACCACGAGGGCGGGATCTAGCACAGATACGCAGTATTTT
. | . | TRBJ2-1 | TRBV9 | CASSNYGSYNEQFF | TGTGCCAGCAGCAACTACGGCTCCTACAATGAGCAGTTCTTC
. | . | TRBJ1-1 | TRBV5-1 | CASSSLSSRALSGEAFF | TGCGCCAGCAGCTCCCTGTCATCCAGGGCTCTCTCCGGTGAAGCTTTCTTT
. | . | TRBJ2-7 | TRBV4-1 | CASSQSLAETYYEQYF | TGCGCCAGCAGCCAATCATTAGCAGAGACATACTACGAGCAGTACTTC
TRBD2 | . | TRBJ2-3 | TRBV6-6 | CAGGETSGSRDTQYF | TGTGCCGGCGGAGAAACTAGCGGGTCACGGGATACGCAGTATTTT
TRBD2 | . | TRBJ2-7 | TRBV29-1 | CSVGEGGGRAYEQYF | TGCAGCGTGGGGGAGGGAGGCGGGAGGGCATACGAGCAGTACTTC
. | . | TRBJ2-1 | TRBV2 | CASSQIGGPTRQFF | TGTGCCAGCAGCCAAATCGGAGGGCCGACTAGGCAGTTCTTC
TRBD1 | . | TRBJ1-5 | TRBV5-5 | CASRKDREGQPQHF | TGTGCCAGCAGAAAGGACAGGGAGGGTCAGCCCCAGCATTTT
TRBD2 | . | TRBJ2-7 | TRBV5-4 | CASSRSGRASYEQYF | TGTGCCAGCAGCCGAAGCGGGAGGGCGTCCTACGAGCAGTACTTC